This T cell receptor beta chain was recovered during a study of OX40 agonist ivuxolimab in advanced cancers. The method was immunoSEQ multiplex PCR; TCRdb's version includes in-frame clones alone and lacks a portion of them. The sample lists about 25,000 clones, about 82% seen once, with around 27% in the top ten. The specimen was CD4+ or CD8+ T cells sorted from blood, collected in a trial of the OX40 agonist ivuxolimab. The TCR sequence derives from an adult with an advanced solid tumor such as melanoma, head and neck, liver or kidney cancer.

Here the CDR3 reads CASSLPYTGGHQPQHF. The CDR3 nucleotides read TGTGCCAGCAGTCTACCGTATACAGGGGGCCATCAGCCCCAGCATTTT. This chain uses TRBV28 with TRBJ1-5; 9 positions match TRBD1. CDR1 and CDR2 from the germline V gene are MDHEN and SYDVKM. The ends lost 5 bases at V and 5 bases at J; junction bases unmatched: 10. This CDR3 has 16 residues.